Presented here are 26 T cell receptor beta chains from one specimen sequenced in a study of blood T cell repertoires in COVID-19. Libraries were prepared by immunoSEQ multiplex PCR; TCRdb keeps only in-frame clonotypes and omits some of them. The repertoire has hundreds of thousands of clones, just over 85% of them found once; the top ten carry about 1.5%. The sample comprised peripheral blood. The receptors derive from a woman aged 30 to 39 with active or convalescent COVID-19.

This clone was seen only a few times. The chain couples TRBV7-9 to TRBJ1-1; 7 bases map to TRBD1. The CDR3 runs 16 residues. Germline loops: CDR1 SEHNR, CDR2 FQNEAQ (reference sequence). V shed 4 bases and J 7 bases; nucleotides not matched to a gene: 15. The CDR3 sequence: CASSYSVGTERLEAFF. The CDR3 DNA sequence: TGTGCCAGCAGCTACAGTGTGGGGACAGAGAGACTTGAAGCTTTCTTT.

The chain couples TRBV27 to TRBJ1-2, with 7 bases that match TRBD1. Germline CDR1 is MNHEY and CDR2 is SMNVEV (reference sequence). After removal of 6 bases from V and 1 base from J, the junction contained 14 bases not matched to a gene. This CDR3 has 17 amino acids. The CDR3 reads CASSMTGHLSHNYGYTF. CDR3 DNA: TGTGCCAGCAGCATGACAGGGCACCTAAGCCATAACTATGGCTACACCTTC.

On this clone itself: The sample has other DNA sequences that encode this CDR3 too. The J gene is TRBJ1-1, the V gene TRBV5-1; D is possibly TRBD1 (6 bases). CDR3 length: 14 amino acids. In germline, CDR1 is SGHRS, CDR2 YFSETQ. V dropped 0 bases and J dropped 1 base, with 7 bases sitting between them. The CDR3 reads CASSLGQANTEAFF. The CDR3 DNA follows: TGCGCCAGCAGCTTGGGACAGGCGAACACTGAAGCTTTCTTT. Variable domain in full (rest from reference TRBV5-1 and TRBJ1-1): KAGVTQTPRYLIKTRGQQVTLSCSPISGHRSVSWYQQTPGQGLQFLFEYFSETQRNKGNFPGRFSGRQFSNSRSEMNVSTLELGDSALYLCASSLGQANTEAFFGQGTRLTVV.

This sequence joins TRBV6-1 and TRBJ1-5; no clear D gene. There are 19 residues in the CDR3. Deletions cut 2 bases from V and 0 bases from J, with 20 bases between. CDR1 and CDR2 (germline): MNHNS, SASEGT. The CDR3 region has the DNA TGTGCCAGCAGTGAATACCCCCCCAGGAGCCGGGGTAGCAATCAGCCCCAGCATTTT. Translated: CASSEYPPRSRGSNQPQHF.

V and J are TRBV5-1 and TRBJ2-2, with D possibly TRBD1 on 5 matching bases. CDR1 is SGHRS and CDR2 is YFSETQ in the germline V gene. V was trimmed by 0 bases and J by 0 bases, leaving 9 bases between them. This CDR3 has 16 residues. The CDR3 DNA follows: TGCGCCAGCAGCTTGGAGGCAGGGACGAACACCGGGGAGCTGTTTTTT. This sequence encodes CASSLEAGTNTGELFF.

CDR3 loop: CASSWGQLENTIYF. The CDR3, as DNA: TGTGCCAGCAGCTGGGGACAGCTGGAAAACACCATATATTTT. This sequence joins TRBV9 and TRBJ1-3, with 7 bases that match TRBD1. Germline lookup yields CDR1 SGDLS and CDR2 YYNGEE. V shed 4 bases, J shed 6 bases, and the junction held 7 bases outside the gene matches. The CDR3 loop spans 14 amino acids.

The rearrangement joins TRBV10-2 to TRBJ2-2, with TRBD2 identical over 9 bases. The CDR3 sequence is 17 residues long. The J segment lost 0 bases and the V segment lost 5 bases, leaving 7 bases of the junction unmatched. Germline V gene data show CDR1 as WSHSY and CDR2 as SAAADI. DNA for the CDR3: TGCGCCAGCAGTAGGGCGGGAGGGATATCGAACACCGGGGAGCTGTTTTTT. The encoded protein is CASSRAGGISNTGELFF.

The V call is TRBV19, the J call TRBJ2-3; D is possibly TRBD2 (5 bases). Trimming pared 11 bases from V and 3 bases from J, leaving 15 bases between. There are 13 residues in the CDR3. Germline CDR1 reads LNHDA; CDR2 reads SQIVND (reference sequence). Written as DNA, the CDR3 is TGTGCCGGATTTGACTACGGAACAGATACGCAGTATTTT. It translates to CAGFDYGTDTQYF.

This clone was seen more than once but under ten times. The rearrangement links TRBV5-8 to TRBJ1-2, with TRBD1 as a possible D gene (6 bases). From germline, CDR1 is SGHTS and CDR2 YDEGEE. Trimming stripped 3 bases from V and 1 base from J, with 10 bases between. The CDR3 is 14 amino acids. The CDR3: CASSSIQGNYGYTF. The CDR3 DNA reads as TGTGCCAGCAGCTCGATACAGGGTAACTATGGCTACACCTTC.

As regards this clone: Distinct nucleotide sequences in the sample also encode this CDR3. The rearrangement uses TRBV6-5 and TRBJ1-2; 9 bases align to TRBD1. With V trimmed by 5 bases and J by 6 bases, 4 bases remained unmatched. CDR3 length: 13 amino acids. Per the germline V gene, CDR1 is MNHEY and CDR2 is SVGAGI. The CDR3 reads CASSLGQGDGYTF. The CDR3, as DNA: TGTGCCAGCAGTCTGGGACAGGGCGATGGCTACACCTTC.

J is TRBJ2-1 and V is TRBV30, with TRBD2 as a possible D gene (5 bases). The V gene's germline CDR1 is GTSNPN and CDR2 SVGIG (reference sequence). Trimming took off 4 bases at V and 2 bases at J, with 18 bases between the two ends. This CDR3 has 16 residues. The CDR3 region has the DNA TGTGCCTGGACCCAAAAGCGGTCGGACGCCTACAATGAGCAGTTCTTC. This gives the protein CAWTQKRSDAYNEQFF.

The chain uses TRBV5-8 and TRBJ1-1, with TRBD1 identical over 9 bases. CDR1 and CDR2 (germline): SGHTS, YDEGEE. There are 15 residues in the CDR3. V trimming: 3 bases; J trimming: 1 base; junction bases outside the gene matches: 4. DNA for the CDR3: TGTGCCAGCAGCTGGGGGGACAGGGCGAACACTGAAGCTTTCTTT. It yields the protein CASSWGDRANTEAFF.

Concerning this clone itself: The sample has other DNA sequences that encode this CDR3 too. The CDR3 sequence: CASSGGTVNTEAFF. CDR3 DNA: TGTGCCAGTAGTGGGGGGACAGTGAACACTGAAGCTTTCTTT. The chain couples TRBV19 to TRBJ1-1, with 7 bases that match TRBD1. V lost 5 bases, J lost 0 bases, and 3 bases stayed unmatched. CDR3 length equals 14 residues. CDR1 LNHDA and CDR2 SQIVND come from the germline V gene (reference sequence).

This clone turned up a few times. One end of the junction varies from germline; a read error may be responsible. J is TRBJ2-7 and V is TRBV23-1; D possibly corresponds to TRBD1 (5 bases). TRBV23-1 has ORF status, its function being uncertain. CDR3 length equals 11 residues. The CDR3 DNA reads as TGCGCCAGCAACCAGGGTTTACGGGTGCACTTC. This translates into CASNQGLRVHF.

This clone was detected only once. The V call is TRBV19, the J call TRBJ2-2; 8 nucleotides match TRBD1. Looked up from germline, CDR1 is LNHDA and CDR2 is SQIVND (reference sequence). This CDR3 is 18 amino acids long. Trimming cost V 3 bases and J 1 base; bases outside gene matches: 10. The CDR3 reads CASSMTRGRVLNTGELFF. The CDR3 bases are TGTGCCAGTAGTATGACCAGGGGGCGCGTGTTGAACACCGGGGAGCTGTTTTTT.

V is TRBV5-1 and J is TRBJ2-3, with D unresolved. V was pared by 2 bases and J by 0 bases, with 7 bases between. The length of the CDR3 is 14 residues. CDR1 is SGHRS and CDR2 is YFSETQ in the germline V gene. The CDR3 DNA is TGCGCCAGCAGCTTTTCAGATAGCACAGATACGCAGTATTTT. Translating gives CASSFSDSTDTQYF.

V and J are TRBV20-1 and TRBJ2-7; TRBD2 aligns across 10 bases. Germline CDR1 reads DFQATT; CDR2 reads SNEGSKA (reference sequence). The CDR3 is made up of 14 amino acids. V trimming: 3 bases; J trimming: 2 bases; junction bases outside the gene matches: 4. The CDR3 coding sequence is TGCAGTGCTAGTGTTACTAGCGGGGCCTACGAGCAGTACTTC. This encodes CSASVTSGAYEQYF.

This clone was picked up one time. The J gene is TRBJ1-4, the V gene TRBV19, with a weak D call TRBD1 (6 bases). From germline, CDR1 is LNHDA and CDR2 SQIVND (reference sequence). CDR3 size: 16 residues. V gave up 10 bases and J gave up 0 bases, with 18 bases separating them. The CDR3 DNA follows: TGTGCCACCCAACCAGGGGCTACCACAACTAATGAAAAACTGTTTTTT. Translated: CATQPGATTTNEKLFF.

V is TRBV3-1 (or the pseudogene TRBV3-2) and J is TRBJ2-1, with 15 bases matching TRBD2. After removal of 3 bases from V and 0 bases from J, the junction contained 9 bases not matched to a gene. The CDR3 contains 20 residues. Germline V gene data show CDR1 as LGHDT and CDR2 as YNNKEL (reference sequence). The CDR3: CASSHEGGTSGRRSYNEQFF. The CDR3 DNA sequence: TGTGCCAGCAGCCATGAGGGGGGGACTAGCGGGAGGCGCTCCTACAATGAGCAGTTCTTC.

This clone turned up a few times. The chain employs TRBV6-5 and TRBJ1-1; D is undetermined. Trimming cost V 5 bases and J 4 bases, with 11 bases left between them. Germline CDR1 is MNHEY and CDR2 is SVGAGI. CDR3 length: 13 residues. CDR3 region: CASSTVRGTEAFF. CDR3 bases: TGTGCCAGCAGTACTGTGCGGGGCACTGAAGCTTTCTTT.

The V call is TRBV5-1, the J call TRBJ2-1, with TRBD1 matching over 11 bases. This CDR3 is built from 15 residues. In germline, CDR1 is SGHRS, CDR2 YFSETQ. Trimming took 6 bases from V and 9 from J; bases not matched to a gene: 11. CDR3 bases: TGCGCCAGCACCGGTCTTGGACAGGGGGCAGGTGAGCAGTTCTTC. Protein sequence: CASTGLGQGAGEQFF.

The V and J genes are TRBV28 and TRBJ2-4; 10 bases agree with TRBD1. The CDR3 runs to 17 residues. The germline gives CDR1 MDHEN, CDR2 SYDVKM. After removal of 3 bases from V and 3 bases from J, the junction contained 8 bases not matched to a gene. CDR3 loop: CASSFAPGTGVKNIQYF. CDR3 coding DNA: TGTGCCAGCAGTTTCGCTCCTGGGACAGGGGTCAAAAACATTCAGTACTTC.

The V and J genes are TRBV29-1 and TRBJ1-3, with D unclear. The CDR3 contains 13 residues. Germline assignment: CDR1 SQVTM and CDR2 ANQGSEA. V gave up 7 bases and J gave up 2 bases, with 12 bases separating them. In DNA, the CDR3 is TGCAGCGCTCGGGTAGAGCCTGGAAACACCATATATTTT. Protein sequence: CSARVEPGNTIYF.

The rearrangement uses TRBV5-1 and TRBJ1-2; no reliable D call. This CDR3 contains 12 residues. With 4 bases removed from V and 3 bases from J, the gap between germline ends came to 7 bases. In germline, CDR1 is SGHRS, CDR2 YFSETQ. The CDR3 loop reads CASSEDYYGYTF. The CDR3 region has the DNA TGCGCCAGCAGCGAGGATTACTATGGCTACACCTTC.

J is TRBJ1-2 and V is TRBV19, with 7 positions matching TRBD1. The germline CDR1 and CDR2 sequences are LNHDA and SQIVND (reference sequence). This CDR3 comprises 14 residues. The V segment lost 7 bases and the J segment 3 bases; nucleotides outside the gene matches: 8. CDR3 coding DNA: TGTGCCAGTACCCCTGGGACAGTCGACTATGGCTACACCTTC. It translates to CASTPGTVDYGYTF.

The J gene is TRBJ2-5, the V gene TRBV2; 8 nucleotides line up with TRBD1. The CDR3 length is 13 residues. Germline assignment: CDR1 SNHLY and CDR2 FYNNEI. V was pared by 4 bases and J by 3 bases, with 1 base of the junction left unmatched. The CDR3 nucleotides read TGTGCCAGCAGTGTGGACAGGGAAGAGACCCAGTACTTC. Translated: CASSVDREETQYF.